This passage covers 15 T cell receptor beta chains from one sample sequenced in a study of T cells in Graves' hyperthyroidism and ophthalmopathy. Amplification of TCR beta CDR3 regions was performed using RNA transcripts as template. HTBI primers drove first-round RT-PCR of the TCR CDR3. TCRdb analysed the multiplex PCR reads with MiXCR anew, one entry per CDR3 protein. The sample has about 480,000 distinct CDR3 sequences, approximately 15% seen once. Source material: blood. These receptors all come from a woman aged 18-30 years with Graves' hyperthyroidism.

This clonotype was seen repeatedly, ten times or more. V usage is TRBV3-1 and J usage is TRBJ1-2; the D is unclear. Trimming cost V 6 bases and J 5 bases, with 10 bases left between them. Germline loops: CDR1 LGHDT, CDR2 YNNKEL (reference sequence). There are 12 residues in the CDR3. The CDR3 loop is CASSRTGYGYTF. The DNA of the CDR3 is TGTGCCAGCAGTCGGACGGGGTATGGCTACACCTTC.

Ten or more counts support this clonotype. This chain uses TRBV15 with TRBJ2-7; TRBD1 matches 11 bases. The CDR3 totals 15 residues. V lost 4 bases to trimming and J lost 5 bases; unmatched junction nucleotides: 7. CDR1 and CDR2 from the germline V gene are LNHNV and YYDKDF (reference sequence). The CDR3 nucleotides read TGTGCCACCAGCAAGGAGGACAGGGGGCGGGACGAGCAGTACGTC. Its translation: CATSKEDRGRDEQYV.

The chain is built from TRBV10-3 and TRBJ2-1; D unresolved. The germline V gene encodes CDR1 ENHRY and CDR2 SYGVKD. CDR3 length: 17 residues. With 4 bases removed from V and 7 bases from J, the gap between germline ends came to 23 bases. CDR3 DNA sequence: TGTGCCATCAGTGTTCGATGGCGGAAAATGTCTGGGAATGAGCAGTTCTTC. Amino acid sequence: CAISVRWRKMSGNEQFF.

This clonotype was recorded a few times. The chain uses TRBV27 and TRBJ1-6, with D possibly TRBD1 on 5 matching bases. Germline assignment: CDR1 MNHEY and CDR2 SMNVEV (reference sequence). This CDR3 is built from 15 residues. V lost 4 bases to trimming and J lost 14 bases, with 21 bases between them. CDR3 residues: CASSWDGTLGGSLHF. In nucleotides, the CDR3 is TGTGCCAGCAGTTGGGACGGGACCTTAGGTGGGTCCCTCCACTTT.

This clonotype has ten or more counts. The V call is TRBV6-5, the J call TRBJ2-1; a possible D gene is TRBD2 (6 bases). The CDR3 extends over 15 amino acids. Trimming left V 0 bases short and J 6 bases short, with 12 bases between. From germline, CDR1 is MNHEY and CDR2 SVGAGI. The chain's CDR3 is CASSYSPGTSNEQFF. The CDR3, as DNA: TGTGCCAGCAGTTACTCACCGGGGACTTCCAATGAGCAGTTCTTC.

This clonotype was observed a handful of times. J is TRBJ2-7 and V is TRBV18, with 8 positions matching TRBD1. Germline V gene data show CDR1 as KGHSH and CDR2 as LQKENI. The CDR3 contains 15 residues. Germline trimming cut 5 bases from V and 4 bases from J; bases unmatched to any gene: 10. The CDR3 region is CASSRTGKISYEQYF. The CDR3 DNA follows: TGTGCCAGCTCAAGGACAGGGAAAATCTCATACGAGCAGTACTTC.

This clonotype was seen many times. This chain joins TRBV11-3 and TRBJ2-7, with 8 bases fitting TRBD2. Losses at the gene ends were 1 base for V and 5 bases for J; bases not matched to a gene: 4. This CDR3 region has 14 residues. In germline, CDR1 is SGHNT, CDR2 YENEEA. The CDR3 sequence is CASSLVTSGDEQYF. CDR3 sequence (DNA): TGTGCCAGCAGCTTAGTTACTAGCGGAGACGAGCAGTACTTC.

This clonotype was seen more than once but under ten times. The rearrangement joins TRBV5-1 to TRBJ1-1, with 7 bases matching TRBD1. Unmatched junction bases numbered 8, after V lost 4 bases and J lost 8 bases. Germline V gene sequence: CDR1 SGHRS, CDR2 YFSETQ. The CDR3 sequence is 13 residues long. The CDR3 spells CASSPTKQGEAFF. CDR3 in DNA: TGCGCCAGCAGCCCCACCAAACAGGGGGAAGCTTTCTTT.

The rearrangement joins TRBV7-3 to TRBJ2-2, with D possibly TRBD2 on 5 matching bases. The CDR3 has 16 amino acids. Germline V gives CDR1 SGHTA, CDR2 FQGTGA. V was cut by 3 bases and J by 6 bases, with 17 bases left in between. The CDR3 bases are TGTGCCAGCAGCTTCCCCCCAGGCAGCGGTGCCGGGGAGCTGTTTTTT. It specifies CASSFPPGSGAGELFF.

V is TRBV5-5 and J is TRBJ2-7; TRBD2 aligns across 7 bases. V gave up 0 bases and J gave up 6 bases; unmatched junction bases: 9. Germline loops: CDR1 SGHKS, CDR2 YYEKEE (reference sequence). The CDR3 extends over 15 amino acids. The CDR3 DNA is TGTGCCAGCAGCTTGGGGGGGGGAGGGTTCCTCGAGCAGTACGTC. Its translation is CASSLGGGGFLEQYV.

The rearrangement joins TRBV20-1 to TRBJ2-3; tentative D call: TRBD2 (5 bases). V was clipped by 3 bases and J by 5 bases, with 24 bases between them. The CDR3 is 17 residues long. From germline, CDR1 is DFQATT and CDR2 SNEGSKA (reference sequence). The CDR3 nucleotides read TGCAGTGCTAGGGGAATTGGTTCTAGCAGGATATTAGATACGCAGTATTTT. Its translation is CSARGIGSSRILDTQYF.

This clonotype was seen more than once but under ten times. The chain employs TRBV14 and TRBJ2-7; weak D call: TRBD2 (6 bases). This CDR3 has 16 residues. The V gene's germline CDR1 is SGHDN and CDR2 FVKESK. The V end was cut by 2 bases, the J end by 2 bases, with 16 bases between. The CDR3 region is CASSQISGTGAYEQYF. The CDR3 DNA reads TGTGCCAGCAGCCAAATTTCCGGGACGGGAGCCTACGAGCAGTACTTC.

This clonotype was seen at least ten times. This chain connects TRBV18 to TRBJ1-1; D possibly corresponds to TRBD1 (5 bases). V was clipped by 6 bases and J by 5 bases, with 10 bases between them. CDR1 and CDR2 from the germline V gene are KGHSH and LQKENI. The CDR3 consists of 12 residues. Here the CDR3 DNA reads TGTGCCAGCTCCCAAGGGGATACTGAAGCTTTCTTT. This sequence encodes CASSQGDTEAFF.

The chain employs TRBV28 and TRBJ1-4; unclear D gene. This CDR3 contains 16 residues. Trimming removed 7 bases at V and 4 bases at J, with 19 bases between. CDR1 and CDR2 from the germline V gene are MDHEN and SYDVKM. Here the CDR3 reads CASTSREVHDNEKLFF. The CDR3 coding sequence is TGTGCCAGCACGAGCCGGGAGGTCCACGATAATGAAAAACTGTTTTTT. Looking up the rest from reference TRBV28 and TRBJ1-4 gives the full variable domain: DVKVTQSSRYLVKRTGEKVFLECVQDMDHENMFWYRQDPGLGLRLIYFSYDVKMKEKGDIPEGYSVSREKKERFSLILESASTNQTSMYLCASTSREVHDNEKLFFGSGTQLSVL.

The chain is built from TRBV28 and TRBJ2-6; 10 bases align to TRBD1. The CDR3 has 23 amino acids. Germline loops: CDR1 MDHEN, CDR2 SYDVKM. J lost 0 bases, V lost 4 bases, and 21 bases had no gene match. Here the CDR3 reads CASSSFITSPGQGLGSGANVLTF. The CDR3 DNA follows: TGTGCCAGCAGTTCCTTCATTACAAGTCCGGGACAGGGGTTAGGCTCTGGGGCCAACGTCCTGACTTTC.